This T cell receptor (beta chain) was found in a study of cytomegalovirus exposure and HLA in healthy donors. Whole-study findings and limits: An assumption of roughly uniform sequencing depth across donors underlay the presence/absence analyses.

A word on this clone: Its cognate antigen is unknown.

Per the germline V gene, CDR1 is ENHRY and CDR2 is SYGVKD. The CDR3 loop spans 15 amino acids. The V end was cut by 0 bases, the J end by 3 bases, with 9 bases between. The PCR was carried out with 60 Vbeta primers and 13 Jbeta primers. Profiling relied on immunoSEQ multiplex PCR, and the TCRdb table lists in-frame clones only, not all of them. The data contain around 150,000 clones, 76% of them seen just once; the ten biggest clones take up around 3.1%. The rearrangement uses TRBV10-3 and TRBJ1-5; perhaps TRBD1 as D (6 bases). Source material: PBMCs. The TCR was taken from a man in his forties or fifties in good health and CMV-seronegative. In nucleotides, the CDR3 is TGTGCCATCAGTGAGTCGCCAGGGGCCAATCAGCCCCAGCATTTT. This translates into CAISESPGANQPQHF.